The rows below give T cell receptor beta chains drawn from one sample of a study of blood T cell repertoires in COVID-19. Sequenced by immunoSEQ multiplex PCR; TCRdb stores in-frame clones only, minus some. Among about 80,000 clones listed, about 85% were seen once. The specimen was peripheral blood. The receptor source for this set is an elderly man with active or convalescent COVID-19. The CDR3 runs from the conserved cysteine through the conserved F or W. D genes are given only for firm matches. Clone size is shown for a subset of rows, as once, few, many or a class of expanded clone.

d_call	clone_size	j_call	v_call	cdr3_aa	cdr3_nt
.	.	TRBJ1-1	TRBV5-1	CASSQGGVNTEAFF	TGCGCCAGCAGTCAAGGAGGAGTGAACACTGAAGCTTTCTTT
.	once	TRBJ1-3	TRBV19	CASSVSAGNTIYF	TGTGCCAGTAGCGTTTCGGCTGGAAACACCATATATTTT
TRBD1	.	TRBJ1-1	TRBV7-3	CASSLQRPGQGLDTEAFF	TGTGCCAGCAGCTTACAACGACCGGGACAGGGATTGGACACTGAAGCTTTCTTT
TRBD2	once	TRBJ2-1	TRBV5-1	CASSFRGVTNEQFF	TGCGCCAGCAGCTTTCGGGGGGTGACCAATGAGCAGTTCTTC
TRBD2	.	TRBJ2-3	TRBV7-9	CASSHLAGSTDTQYF	TGTGCCAGCAGCCACCTAGCGGGGAGCACAGATACGCAGTATTTT
.	.	TRBJ1-2	TRBV6-2/TRBV6-3	CASSRPAGGYTF	TGTGCCAGCAGTCGACCGGCGGGGGGCTACACCTTC
.	.	TRBJ1-5	TRBV2	CASSEGRDLGQPQHF	TGTGCCAGCAGTGAAGGCAGGGATCTAGGTCAGCCCCAGCATTTT
.	.	TRBJ2-3	TRBV5-1	CASSSAGVMRDTQYF	TGCGCCAGCAGCTCGGCCGGGGTCATGAGAGATACGCAGTATTTT
TRBD1	.	TRBJ1-4	TRBV6-5	CASSRDRLEKLFF	TGTGCCAGCAGCCGGGACAGGCTTGAAAAACTGTTTTTT
TRBD1	.	TRBJ1-2	TRBV3-1/TRBV3-2	CASSQDLTGGVGYTF	TGTGCCAGCAGCCAAGATCTTACAGGGGGAGTTGGCTACACCTTC
TRBD1	once	TRBJ1-2	TRBV2	CASSSTGTGSEGYTF	TGTGCCAGCAGTTCCACCGGGACAGGATCAGAGGGCTACACCTTC
.	.	TRBJ1-5	TRBV5-1	CASSTIQGLPDQPQHF	TGCGCCAGCAGCACAATACAGGGTTTGCCGGATCAGCCCCAGCATTTT
.	.	TRBJ1-2	TRBV3-1/TRBV3-2	CASSPHRILNYGYTF	TGTGCCAGCAGCCCACACCGGATACTAAACTATGGCTACACCTTC
TRBD2	.	TRBJ2-1	TRBV6-6	CASSRASGSEQFF	TGTGCCAGCAGCCGGGCTAGCGGGAGTGAGCAGTTCTTC
.	once	TRBJ2-1	TRBV4-1	CASSRERLSSYNEQFF	TGCGCCAGCAGCCGGGAGAGGCTAAGTTCCTACAATGAGCAGTTCTTC
.	few	TRBJ1-5	TRBV2	CASSGRVDQPQHF	TGTGCCAGCAGTGGGCGGGTAGATCAGCCCCAGCATTTT
TRBD1	.	TRBJ1-2	TRBV5-1	CASSLSGQIYGYTF	TGCGCCAGCAGTTTATCGGGACAGATCTATGGCTACACCTTC
.	.	TRBJ2-4	TRBV18	CASSPDTLAKNIQYF	TGTGCCAGCTCACCGGACACCCTAGCCAAAAACATTCAGTACTTC
.	once	TRBJ2-2	TRBV9	CASSVQTGNTGELFF	TGTGCCAGCAGCGTTCAGACAGGGAACACCGGGGAGCTGTTTTTT
TRBD1	.	TRBJ1-2	TRBV2	CASRWDRGHYGYTF	TGTGCCAGCAGGTGGGACAGGGGACACTATGGCTACACCTTC
TRBD2	.	TRBJ2-1	TRBV7-2	CASSLARSDLAGNNEQFF	TGTGCCAGCAGCTTAGCGCGATCGGATCTAGCGGGAAACAATGAGCAGTTCTTC
TRBD1	once	TRBJ1-1	TRBV5-1	CASRTGMNTEAFF	TGCGCCAGCCGGACAGGGATGAACACTGAAGCTTTCTTT
TRBD1	.	TRBJ1-1	TRBV7-9	CASSRDRLASAFF	TGTGCCAGCAGTAGGGACAGACTCGCGTCGGCTTTCTTT
.	.	TRBJ1-1	TRBV7-9	CASRRGGENTEAFF	TGTGCCAGCAGGAGGGGCGGGGAGAACACTGAAGCTTTCTTT
TRBD1	few	TRBJ1-2	TRBV5-6	CASSTPGTGVFGYTF	TGTGCCAGCAGCACCCCCGGGACAGGGGTTTTTGGCTACACCTTC
.	.	TRBJ1-6	TRBV2	CASTLRAPLHF	TGTGCCAGCACTCTCCGGGCACCCCTCCACTTT
.	.	TRBJ1-1	TRBV5-6	CASRPGHLNTEAFF	TGTGCCAGCAGACCAGGACACCTGAACACTGAAGCTTTCTTT
.	few	TRBJ1-6	TRBV12-3/TRBV12-4	CASSLKTRSPLHF	TGTGCCAGCAGCTTAAAAACGCGTTCACCCCTCCACTTT
.	few	TRBJ1-6	TRBV5-1	CASSSGQLEDSPLHF	TGCGCCAGCAGCTCCGGACAGCTCGAAGATTCACCCCTCCACTTT
.	.	TRBJ1-2	TRBV19	CASIHTSGGSGYTF	TGTGCCAGTATACACACCTCCGGAGGTTCAGGCTACACCTTC
.	.	TRBJ1-4	TRBV18	CASSQQGNEKLFF	TGTGCCAGCTCACAACAGGGAAATGAAAAACTGTTTTTT